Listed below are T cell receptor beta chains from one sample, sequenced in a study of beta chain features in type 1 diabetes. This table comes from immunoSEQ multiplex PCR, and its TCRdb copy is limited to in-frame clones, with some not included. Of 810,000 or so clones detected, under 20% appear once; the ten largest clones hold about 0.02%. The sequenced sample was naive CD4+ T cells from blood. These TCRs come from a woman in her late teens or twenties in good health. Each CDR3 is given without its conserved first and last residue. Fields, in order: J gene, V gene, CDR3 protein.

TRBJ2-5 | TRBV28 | ASRRTGGETQY
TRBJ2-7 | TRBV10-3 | AISDPRQGAYEQY
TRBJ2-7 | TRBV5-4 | ASSTSAGNYEQY
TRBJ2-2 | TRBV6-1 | ASSNRNTGELF
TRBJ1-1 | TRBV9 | ASSAQGTNTEAF
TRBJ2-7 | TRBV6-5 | ASSRGQGPYEQY
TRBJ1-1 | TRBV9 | ASSRGQLNTEAF
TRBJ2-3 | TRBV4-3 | ASSQDWAGGFLDTQY
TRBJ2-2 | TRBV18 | ASSPPGPNTGELF
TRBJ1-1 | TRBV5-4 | ASSLGPSGFRNTEAF
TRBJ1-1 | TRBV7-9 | ASSLVSGVDTEAF
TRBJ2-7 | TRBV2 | ATRRAGGVYEQY
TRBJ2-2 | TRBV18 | ASSPTRESTGELF
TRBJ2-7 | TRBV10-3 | ASRFVGTGGDEQY
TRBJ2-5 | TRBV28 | ASSLAGTQETQY
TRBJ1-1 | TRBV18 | ASSPLGLGTEAF
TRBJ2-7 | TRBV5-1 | ASSWQGYEQY
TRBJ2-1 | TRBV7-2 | ASSLHTRHEQF
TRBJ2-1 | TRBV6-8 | ASSYYFRVNNEQF
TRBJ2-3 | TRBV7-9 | ASSSRHRENTDTQY
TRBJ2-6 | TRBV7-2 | ASSPGQSGANVLT
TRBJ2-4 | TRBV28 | ASSLPIRFAKNIQY
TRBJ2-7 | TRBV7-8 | ASSYRGGTPYEQY
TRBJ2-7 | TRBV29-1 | SVTVGNRYEQY
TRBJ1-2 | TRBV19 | ASSDRDRAYYGYT
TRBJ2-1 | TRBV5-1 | ASSPLLLAGAYNEQF
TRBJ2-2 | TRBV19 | ASRPANTGELF
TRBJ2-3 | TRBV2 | ASSERALAATDTQY
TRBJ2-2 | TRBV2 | ASSELAGEVGELF
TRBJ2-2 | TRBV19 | ASSIGPGELF
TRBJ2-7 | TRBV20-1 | SARFGGWQY
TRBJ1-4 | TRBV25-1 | ASSERGQEKLF
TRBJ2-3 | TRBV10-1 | ASSERGISDTQY
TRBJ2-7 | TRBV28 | ASSLNPSRGTYEQY
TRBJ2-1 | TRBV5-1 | ASSLAGASGNSYNEQF
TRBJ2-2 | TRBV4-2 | ASSQGYRVGLAGELF